These T cell receptor beta chains were read from a single sample in a study of T cell therapy after organ transplantation. Here immunoSEQ multiplex PCR was the method, and the copy in TCRdb shows in-frame clones only, minus some. The sample carries approximately 1,800 clones, almost 80% recorded once. Antigens of these TCRs are unknown. The sequences come from CD8+ T cells from blood, collected before autologous CMV-specific T cell therapy. These receptors were collected from a human patient who had received a solid organ transplant and had CMV disease. The CDR3 runs from the conserved cysteine through the conserved F or W. A D gene is named only where the DNA matches it firmly. Clone size, where shown, is once, few, many, or a class for clones that have expanded.

CDR3: CASSSEGGSNQPQHF
DNA: TGTGCCAGCTCATCCGAAGGGGGGAGCAATCAGCCCCAGCATTTT
J: TRBJ1-5
length: 15
V: TRBV18
D: -
size: -

CDR3: CASSLRVLDEQYF
DNA: TGCGCCAGCAGCTTGAGGGTTCTGGACGAGCAGTACTTC
J: TRBJ2-7
length: 13
V: TRBV5-1
D: -
size: -

CDR3: CASSLELKREQYF
DNA: TGTGCCAGCAGCCTCGAGCTAAAGCGGGAGCAGTACTTC
J: TRBJ2-7
length: 13
V: TRBV7-9
D: -
size: -

CDR3: CAWSDLGSGGANTQYF
DNA: TGTGCCTGGAGTGACCTTGGTAGCGGGGGGGCGAATACGCAGTATTTT
J: TRBJ2-3
length: 16
V: TRBV30
D: TRBD2
size: -

CDR3: CASSLALATAGRGGYTDTQYF
DNA: TGTGCCAGCAGCTTAGCCTTGGCGACAGCGGGGAGGGGAGGGTACACAGATACGCAGTATTTT
J: TRBJ2-3
length: 21
V: TRBV7-2
D: TRBD2
size: -

CDR3: CASSRAREGADTEAFF
DNA: TGTGCCAGCAGCCGAGCACGTGAGGGCGCGGACACTGAAGCTTTCTTT
J: TRBJ1-1
length: 16
V: TRBV5-4
D: -
size: -

CDR3: CASSLLADRYNEQFF
DNA: TGTGCCAGCAGTTTACTAGCGGACCGCTACAATGAGCAGTTCTTC
J: TRBJ2-1
length: 15
V: TRBV28
D: TRBD2
size: -

CDR3: CASSGTGQNTEAFF
DNA: TGTGCCAGCAGTGGGACAGGCCAAAACACTGAAGCTTTCTTT
J: TRBJ1-1
length: 14
V: TRBV25-1
D: TRBD1
size: -

CDR3: CASSFSPGPDYEQYF
DNA: TGTGCCAGCAGCTTCTCGCCGGGCCCCGACTACGAGCAGTACTTC
J: TRBJ2-7
length: 15
V: TRBV6-5
D: -
size: -

CDR3: CATSRGAGVSEQYF
DNA: TGTGCCACCAGCAGAGGGGCAGGGGTATCCGAGCAGTACTTC
J: TRBJ2-7
length: 14
V: TRBV15
D: -
size: once

CDR3: CASSLDRDYEQYF
DNA: TGCGCCAGCAGCTTGGACAGGGACTACGAGCAGTACTTC
J: TRBJ2-7
length: 13
V: TRBV5-1
D: -
size: -

CDR3: CASSLGRGVTEAFF
DNA: TGCGCCAGCAGCCTAGGACGGGGGGTCACTGAAGCTTTCTTT
J: TRBJ1-1
length: 14
V: TRBV5-1
D: -
size: few

CDR3: CSVDRGPYEQYF
DNA: TGCAGCGTTGATAGGGGGCCATACGAGCAGTACTTC
J: TRBJ2-7
length: 12
V: TRBV29-1
D: TRBD1
size: once

CDR3: CASSLSYNEQFF
DNA: TGTGCCAGCAGCCTGTCCTACAATGAGCAGTTCTTC
J: TRBJ2-1
length: 12
V: TRBV28
D: -
size: -

CDR3: CASGLYTPRDRTETQYF
DNA: TGTGCTAGTGGTTTGTACACCCCCAGGGACCGAACGGAGACCCAGTACTTC
J: TRBJ2-5
length: 17
V: TRBV12-5
D: -
size: -

CDR3: CASSSRDRGPVIEELFF
DNA: TGTGCCAGCAGCTCCCGGGACAGGGGGCCAGTTATTGAGGAACTGTTTTTT
J: TRBJ1-4
length: 17
V: TRBV7-9
D: TRBD1
size: -

CDR3: CASSPFGTPGTEAFF
DNA: TGTGCCAGCAGCCCTTTCGGGACCCCGGGCACTGAAGCTTTCTTT
J: TRBJ1-1
length: 15
V: TRBV7-3
D: -
size: -

CDR3: CASRPWGIYTGELFF
DNA: TGTGCCAGCAGGCCCTGGGGTATATACACCGGGGAGCTGTTTTTT
J: TRBJ2-2
length: 15
V: TRBV5-6
D: -
size: -

CDR3: CASLPSGQAQSEAFF
DNA: TGTGCCAGCCTGCCATCGGGACAGGCGCAATCTGAAGCTTTCTTT
J: TRBJ1-1
length: 15
V: TRBV6-6
D: TRBD1
size: -

CDR3: CAASAGTSGSRWETQYF
DNA: TGTGCTGCCTCGGCCGGGACTAGCGGGAGTAGGTGGGAGACCCAGTACTTC
J: TRBJ2-5
length: 17
V: TRBV7-9
D: TRBD2
size: -

CDR3: CASSLSIRGRAEAFF
DNA: TGTGCCAGCAGCTTATCGATCAGGGGCCGAGCTGAAGCTTTCTTT
J: TRBJ1-1
length: 15
V: TRBV5-8
D: -
size: -

CDR3: CASSLGIPAHDEQFF
DNA: TGTGCCAGCAGCTTAGGAATTCCCGCCCATGATGAGCAGTTCTTC
J: TRBJ2-1
length: 15
V: TRBV5-6
D: -
size: -

CDR3: CASSQGSGEQYF
DNA: TGCGCCAGCAGCCAGGGATCGGGCGAGCAGTACTTC
J: TRBJ2-7
length: 12
V: TRBV5-1
D: -
size: -

CDR3: CASSLGGTGVLEQYF
DNA: TGTGCCAGCAGCTTAGGTGGGACAGGGGTATTAGAGCAGTACTTC
J: TRBJ2-7
length: 15
V: TRBV13
D: TRBD1
size: -

CDR3: CASSLGVGGAGEKLFF
DNA: TGTGCCAGCAGCTTAGGCGTCGGTGGGGCAGGAGAAAAACTGTTTTTT
J: TRBJ1-4
length: 16
V: TRBV7-9
D: -
size: -

CDR3: CASSLIGAGVGETQYF
DNA: TGTGCCAGCAGCTTGATAGGGGCGGGGGTCGGAGAGACCCAGTACTTC
J: TRBJ2-5
length: 16
V: TRBV5-4
D: TRBD2
size: -

CDR3: CASSSAYATDQETQYF
DNA: TGTGCCAGCAGCTCCGCCTACGCGACAGATCAAGAGACCCAGTACTTC
J: TRBJ2-5
length: 16
V: TRBV7-9
D: -
size: -

CDR3: CASSFGLAPPDEQFF
DNA: TGTGCCAGCAGCTTTGGACTAGCCCCCCCCGATGAGCAGTTCTTC
J: TRBJ2-1
length: 15
V: TRBV7-8
D: TRBD2
size: -

CDR3: CASSLSGRDNTPYQETQYF
DNA: TGTGCCAGCAGCCTTAGCGGGAGGGACAATACACCGTACCAAGAGACCCAGTACTTC
J: TRBJ2-5
length: 19
V: TRBV11-2
D: TRBD2
size: -

CDR3: CASSQSLSHNEQFF
DNA: TGCGCCAGCAGCCAATCACTATCACACAATGAGCAGTTCTTC
J: TRBJ2-1
length: 14
V: TRBV4-3
D: -
size: -

CDR3: CAWKVGADRFYGYTF
DNA: TGTGCCTGGAAAGTTGGAGCAGATAGATTCTATGGCTACACCTTC
J: TRBJ1-2
length: 15
V: TRBV30
D: -
size: -

CDR3: CASSLAWEGTEAFF
DNA: TGTGCCAGCAGCTTAGCGTGGGAAGGCACTGAAGCTTTCTTT
J: TRBJ1-1
length: 14
V: TRBV7-9
D: -
size: -

CDR3: CASSQDLSTRHLYEQYF
DNA: TGCGCCAGCAGCCAAGATCTCTCAACTCGCCATCTCTACGAGCAGTACTTC
J: TRBJ2-7
length: 17
V: TRBV4-3
D: -
size: -

CDR3: CASSPGGGDTQYF
DNA: TGTGCCAGCAGCCCCGGAGGGGGAGATACGCAGTATTTT
J: TRBJ2-3
length: 13
V: TRBV7-9
D: -
size: -

CDR3: CASSSSQGLNGYEQYF
DNA: TGTGCCAGCAGCTCTAGCCAGGGACTGAACGGCTACGAGCAGTACTTC
J: TRBJ2-7
length: 16
V: TRBV7-9
D: -
size: -

CDR3: CASSHRLLQKDNEQFF
DNA: TGTGCCAGCAGCCACCGACTACTTCAAAAGGACAATGAGCAGTTCTTC
J: TRBJ2-1
length: 16
V: TRBV14
D: -
size: few

CDR3: CASSFEGQRLNEQFF
DNA: TGTGCCAGCAGCTTCGAGGGACAGCGATTAAATGAGCAGTTCTTC
J: TRBJ2-1
length: 15
V: TRBV7-9
D: TRBD1
size: -

CDR3: CASSQDRVGAYEQYF
DNA: TGTGCCAGCAGCCAGGACAGAGTAGGGGCCTACGAGCAGTACTTC
J: TRBJ2-7
length: 15
V: TRBV5-5
D: -
size: few

CDR3: CASSPSGLAGVGTGTGELFF
DNA: TGTGCCAGCAGCCCTTCGGGACTAGCGGGAGTCGGAACGGGAACCGGGGAGCTGTTTTTT
J: TRBJ2-2
length: 20
V: TRBV2
D: TRBD2
size: -

CDR3: CAGGGPPDGELFF
DNA: TGTGCCGGCGGGGGGCCCCCCGACGGGGAGCTGTTTTTT
J: TRBJ2-2
length: 13
V: TRBV30
D: TRBD2
size: -

CDR3: CASSLTGGYTF
DNA: TGTGCCAGCAGTTTAACGGGGGGCTACACCTTC
J: TRBJ1-2
length: 11
V: TRBV28
D: -
size: -